Each of the 30 T cell receptor beta chains below was sequenced from the same sample in a study of siplizumab effects on memory and regulatory T cells. Profiling relied on immunoSEQ multiplex PCR, and the TCRdb table lists in-frame clones only, not all of them. The sample includes some 88,000 clones, 85% to 90% of them seen just once. Sequenced: CD4+ T cells sorted from blood. These receptors were taken from a human donor in good health.

As concerns this clone: At one end, the junction sequence differs from germline, possibly due to a read error. V is TRBV7-7 and J is TRBJ2-5, with D perhaps TRBD1 or TRBD2 (5 bases each). The CDR3 is 17 residues long. CDR1 and CDR2 (germline): SSHAT, FNYEAQ (reference sequence). Here the CDR3 DNA reads TGTGCTAGCAGCGCGCTCCGGGACGAGATGTCCGTGAAGACCCAGTACTTC. It codes for CASSALRDEMSVKTQYF.

The rearrangement uses TRBV2 and TRBJ2-5; 7 bases are shared with TRBD2. The CDR3 covers 15 residues. V was clipped by 6 bases and J by 2 bases; unmatched bases: 9. Germline assignment: CDR1 SNHLY and CDR2 FYNNEI. Here the CDR3 DNA reads TGTGCCAGCAGGCGGGAGATAGTCGGACAAGAGACCCAGTACTTC. Encoded protein: CASRREIVGQETQYF.

V usage is TRBV11-3 and J usage is TRBJ2-1; 7 nucleotides align to TRBD2. In germline, CDR1 is SGHNT, CDR2 YENEEA. Germline trimming cut 3 bases from V and 6 bases from J; bases unmatched to any gene: 8. CDR3 size: 15 residues. CDR3 region: CASSFELAGVNEQFF. CDR3 coding DNA: TGTGCCAGCAGCTTCGAGTTGGCGGGAGTCAATGAGCAGTTCTTC. Supplemented by reference TRBV11-3 and TRBJ2-1, the full variable domain reads EAGVVQSPRYKIIEKKQPVAFWCNPISGHNTLYWYLQNLGQGPELLIRYENEEAVDDSQLPKDRFSAERLKGVDSTLKIQPAELGDSAVYLCASSFELAGVNEQFFGPGTRLTVL.

The V gene is TRBV19, the J gene TRBJ2-1; 8 nucleotides align to TRBD2. The CDR3 is 15 amino acids. Losses at the gene ends were 3 bases for V and 5 bases for J; bases not matched to a gene: 6. From germline, CDR1 is LNHDA and CDR2 SQIVND (reference sequence). In DNA, the CDR3 is TGTGCCAGTAGTATGCAGACTAGCGACAACAATGAGCAGTTCTTC. This codes for CASSMQTSDNNEQFF.

The chain combines TRBV10-2 with TRBJ2-3; D is unclear. In germline, CDR1 is WSHSY, CDR2 SAAADI. The V gene lost 3 bases and the J gene lost 4 bases, with 11 bases spanning the gap. The CDR3 totals 14 residues. The CDR3 protein is CASSDRDKADTQYF. The CDR3 DNA sequence: TGCGCCAGCAGTGACCGAGACAAGGCAGATACGCAGTATTTT.

The rearrangement joins TRBV18 to TRBJ2-2; no definite D call. The V end lost 1 base, the J end lost 4 bases, and 4 bases lay between the germline ends. The V gene's germline CDR1 is KGHSH and CDR2 LQKENI. This CDR3 is 13 amino acids long. The CDR3 sequence: CASSPQVTGELFF. The DNA for the CDR3 is TGTGCCAGCTCACCACAGGTCACCGGGGAGCTGTTTTTT.

The chain carries TRBV28 and TRBJ1-2; 7 bases line up with TRBD1. V trimming: 5 bases; J trimming: 4 bases; junction bases outside the gene matches: 4. From germline, CDR1 is MDHEN and CDR2 SYDVKM. The CDR3 sequence is 13 residues long. CDR3 loop: CASSQGGRYGYTF. The CDR3 DNA sequence: TGTGCCAGCAGTCAGGGGGGACGCTATGGCTACACCTTC.

The gene calls are TRBV7-2 and TRBJ2-7; 12 positions match TRBD2. Germline CDR1 reads SGHTA; CDR2 reads FQGNSA. This CDR3 is 15 amino acids long. The junction had 6 bases not matched to a gene; V was cut back by 5 bases and J by 4 bases. The CDR3 DNA reads TGTGCCAGCAGCCTCCCCGGACTAGCGGGATACGAGCAGTACTTC. This gives the protein CASSLPGLAGYEQYF.

The genes are TRBV6-1 and TRBJ2-7; D may be TRBD1 (5 bases). Trimming took off 7 bases at V and 4 bases at J, with 11 bases between the two ends. The CDR3 runs 12 residues. Germline values: CDR1 MNHNS, CDR2 SASEGT. For the CDR3, the DNA is TGTGCCAGCAACCAGGGATGGTACGAGCAGTACTTC. This encodes CASNQGWYEQYF.

The chain joins TRBV7-6 to TRBJ1-3; D is unresolved. With 1 base removed from V and 0 bases from J, the gap between germline ends came to 10 bases. The germline CDR1 and CDR2 sequences are SGHVS and FNYEAQ. CDR3 size: 16 residues. For the CDR3, the DNA is TGTGCCAGCAGCTTAGACACGACTTTCTCTGGAAACACCATATATTTT. The encoded protein is CASSLDTTFSGNTIYF.

The rearrangement joins TRBV5-1 to TRBJ2-3; 7 nucleotides align to TRBD2. CDR1 and CDR2 (germline): SGHRS, YFSETQ. CDR3 size: 14 residues. Losses at the gene ends were 2 bases for V and 0 bases for J; bases not matched to a gene: 0. CDR3 residues: CASSFSGSTDTQYF. Here the CDR3 DNA reads TGCGCCAGCAGCTTTAGCGGGAGCACAGATACGCAGTATTTT.

The chain recombines TRBV11-3 with TRBJ2-5; D is unresolved. V lost 6 bases to trimming and J lost 5 bases, with 10 bases between them. The CDR3 totals 12 residues. Germline CDR1 is SGHNT and CDR2 is YENEEA. The CDR3 reads CASSPTRETQYF. The CDR3 DNA follows: TGTGCCAGCAGTCCAACAAGGGAGACCCAGTACTTC.

The rearrangement links TRBV6-5 to TRBJ1-5, with D unclear. CDR3 size: 15 residues. Germline V CDR1 and CDR2: MNHEY, SVGAGI. V lost 5 bases and J lost 0, with 11 bases in between. The CDR3 reads CASSTRSSSNQPQHF. The DNA for the CDR3 is TGTGCCAGCAGTACCCGGTCGAGTAGCAATCAGCCCCAGCATTTT.

This clone was found once. This rearrangement joins TRBV7-9 to TRBJ1-2; 9 bases are shared with TRBD1. The germline V gene encodes CDR1 SEHNR and CDR2 FQNEAQ (reference sequence). The CDR3 totals 16 residues. V shed 5 bases, J shed 2 bases, and the junction held 9 bases outside the gene matches. In DNA form, the CDR3 reads TGTGCCAGCAGCCTCCGGACAGGGGAGGGCAACTATGGCTACACCTTC. This sequence encodes CASSLRTGEGNYGYTF.

The gene calls are TRBV30 and TRBJ2-5; no definite D call. The CDR3 loop spans 14 amino acids. Germline-derived CDR1 and CDR2 are GTSNPN and SVGIG (reference sequence). Trimming took off 3 bases at V and 2 bases at J, with 13 bases between the two ends. The CDR3 loop is CAWRNLGKQETQYF. DNA for the CDR3: TGTGCCTGGAGAAATCTGGGAAAACAAGAGACCCAGTACTTC. Full variable domain (outside the CDR3, taken from reference TRBV30 and TRBJ2-5): SQTIHQWPATLVQPVGSPLSLECTVEGTSNPNLYWYRQAAGRGLQLLFYSVGIGQISSEVPQNLSASRPQDRQFILSSKKLLLSDSGFYLCAWRNLGKQETQYFGPGTRLLVL.

The chain is built from TRBV5-1 and TRBJ2-7; D call uncertain. From germline, CDR1 is SGHRS and CDR2 YFSETQ. The CDR3 is 14 residues long. V was shortened by 0 bases and J by 1 base, with 8 bases between the two germline ends. CDR3 sequence reads: CASSLVGRSYEQYF. The CDR3 coding sequence is TGCGCCAGCAGCTTGGTCGGTCGTTCCTACGAGCAGTACTTC.

The chain is built from TRBV5-8 and TRBJ2-7; 10 bases line up with TRBD2. Germline V lookup: CDR1 SGHTS, CDR2 YDEGEE. The CDR3 sequence is 16 residues long. The ends lost 3 bases at V and 5 bases at J; junction bases unmatched: 11. CDR3 coding DNA: TGTGCCAGCAGCTGGGGGGCTAGCGGGAGCACGGACGAGCAGTACTTC. Residues: CASSWGASGSTDEQYF.

The chain joins TRBV4-2 to TRBJ2-3; 11 bases agree with TRBD1. V shed 2 bases, J shed 5 bases, and the junction held 3 bases outside the gene matches. The germline V gene has CDR1 LGHNA and CDR2 YNFKEQ. The CDR3 has 15 amino acids. The CDR3, as DNA: TGTGCCAGCAGCCAACCGGGACAGGGGGGAGATACGCAGTATTTT. It translates to CASSQPGQGGDTQYF.

The rearrangement links TRBV5-1 to TRBJ2-7; 10 bases align to TRBD2. V lost 0 bases to trimming and J lost 7 bases; unmatched junction nucleotides: 7. The CDR3 is 15 residues long. Germline V CDR1 and CDR2: SGHRS, YFSETQ. The CDR3 protein is CASSLARAGGLEQYF. CDR3 DNA: TGCGCCAGCAGCTTGGCCAGAGCGGGAGGGCTGGAGCAGTACTTC.

With regard to this clone: A read error may account for a junction end that differs from germline. V is TRBV5-4 and J is TRBJ2-7, with a tentative D call TRBD2 (6 bases). Germline CDR1 reads SGHNT; CDR2 reads YYREEE (reference sequence). CDR3 length: 12 residues. DNA of the CDR3: TGTGCCAGCAGCTTGCCAACCGGGACTTACAACTTC. As protein: CASSLPTGTYNF.

This sequence joins TRBV6-6 and TRBJ2-7, with 8 bases identical to TRBD1. The length of the CDR3 is 14 residues. Germline CDR1 MNHNY, CDR2 SVGAGI (reference sequence). V dropped 2 bases and J dropped 2; count of bases not matched to a gene: 2. CDR3 sequence: CASSYGTGTYEQYF. The CDR3 bases are TGTGCCAGCAGTTACGGGACAGGTACCTACGAGCAGTACTTC.

The rearrangement uses TRBV28 and TRBJ2-7; TRBD2 matches 8 bases. The CDR3 has 17 amino acids. Germline CDR1 and CDR2: MDHEN and SYDVKM. V was clipped by 5 bases and J by 5 bases; unmatched bases: 17. CDR3 loop: CASSPGGVAGRTHEQYF. CDR3 in DNA: TGTGCCAGCAGTCCCGGTGGTGTAGCGGGACGAACCCACGAGCAGTACTTC.

The rearrangement joins TRBV7-2 to TRBJ1-5, with D hard to call. Per germline, CDR1 SGHTA and CDR2 FQGNSA. CDR3 length: 13 amino acids. The ends were cut back, 6 bases at V and 1 base at J, with 7 bases in the middle. In nucleotides, the CDR3 is TGTGCCAGCAGATCGGAGAGCAATCAGCCCCAGCATTTT. It codes for CASRSESNQPQHF.

The gene calls are TRBV7-8 and TRBJ2-3, with D tentatively TRBD2 (6 bases). Germline CDR1 reads SGHVS; CDR2 reads FQNEAQ. Trimming removed 5 bases at V and 2 bases at J, with 14 bases between. The CDR3 runs 15 residues. The CDR3 here is CASSPLAVHTDTQYF. The CDR3 nucleotides read TGTGCCAGCAGCCCATTAGCGGTACACACAGATACGCAGTATTTT.

This clone was detected only once. This chain uses TRBV28 with TRBJ1-1, with 7 positions matching TRBD1. The CDR3 is 12 residues long. CDR1 is MDHEN and CDR2 is SYDVKM in the germline V gene. The V gene end was trimmed by 4 bases and the J gene end by 8 bases; junction bases not matched to a gene: 4. Written as DNA, the CDR3 is TGTGCCAGCAGTTCCCAGGGGGTCGAAGCTTTCTTT. Residues: CASSSQGVEAFF. The full variable domain, completed using reference TRBV28 and TRBJ1-1, is DVKVTQSSRYLVKRTGEKVFLECVQDMDHENMFWYRQDPGLGLRLIYFSYDVKMKEKGDIPEGYSVSREKKERFSLILESASTNQTSMYLCASSSQGVEAFFGQGTRLTVV.

The CDR3: CASSPGATAHEQYF. Here the CDR3 DNA reads TGTGCCAGCAGCCCCGGCGCGACAGCCCACGAGCAGTACTTC. This chain links TRBV7-3 with TRBJ2-7, with D perhaps matching TRBD1 (5 bases). CDR1 SGHTA and CDR2 FQGTGA come from the germline V gene. Trimming cost V 5 bases and J 5 bases, with 16 bases left between them. The CDR3 is 14 residues long.

This clone was seen only a few times. This chain links TRBV9 with TRBJ2-3, with no clear D. The germline gives CDR1 SGDLS, CDR2 YYNGEE. Trimming cost V 0 bases and J 1 base, with 12 bases left between them. The CDR3 is 16 residues long. The CDR3 nucleotides are TGTGCCAGCAGCGTAGGAGGTCCGACGGGCACAGATACGCAGTATTTT. It encodes CASSVGGPTGTDTQYF.

The chain links TRBV28 to TRBJ2-4; a possible D gene is TRBD2 (6 bases). This CDR3 region has 14 residues. CDR1 and CDR2 (germline): MDHEN, SYDVKM. V lost 6 bases to trimming and J lost 6 bases, with 15 bases between them. CDR3 sequence: CASSSNSGRNIQYF. The CDR3 DNA reads TGTGCCAGCAGCAGTAATAGCGGTAGAAACATTCAGTACTTC.

The CDR3: CATSRAGRWDNEQFF. CDR3 bases: TGTGCCACCAGCAGGGCCGGGAGATGGGACAATGAGCAGTTCTTC. This chain connects TRBV15 to TRBJ2-1; weak D call: TRBD2 (6 bases). V was clipped by 3 bases and J by 5 bases, with 14 bases between them. CDR3 length: 15 residues. Germline V lookup: CDR1 LNHNV, CDR2 YYDKDF (reference sequence). The whole variable domain, remainder taken from reference TRBV15 and TRBJ2-1, is DAMVIQNPRYQVTQFGKPVTLSCSQTLNHNVMYWYQQKSSQAPKLLFHYYDKDFNNEADTPDNFQSRRPNTSFCFLDIRSPGLGDTAMYLCATSRAGRWDNEQFFGPGTRLTVL.

The rearrangement joins TRBV5-6 to TRBJ2-2; D not resolved. Deletions cut 4 bases from V and 1 base from J, with 11 bases between. Per germline, CDR1 SGHDT and CDR2 YYEEEE. This CDR3 spans 15 amino acids. This chain's CDR3 is CASSNLGRNTGELFF. The CDR3 region has the DNA TGTGCCAGCAGCAACCTTGGACGGAACACCGGGGAGCTGTTTTTT.